Sequencing of this T cell receptor beta chain was carried out in a study of shared clonotypes between healthy human individuals. Naivety among CD8 cells was defined by CD45RO negativity and positive CCR7 selection, thereby excluding terminally differentiated effector memory CD45RA+ cells. Using immunoSEQ multiplex PCR, the repertoire was profiled, and TCRdb retains in-frame clones only, with some absent. Seen here are roughly 2.1 million clones, just over 90% observed once, and the top ten hold under 2%. The CDR3 sequence is 11 residues long. Germline values: CDR1 GTSNPN, CDR2 SVGIG (reference sequence). The ends were cut back, 4 bases at V and 3 bases at J, with 7 bases in the middle.

Source material: naive CD8+ T cells from PBMCs. The chain employs TRBV30 and TRBJ2-7, with D unresolved. The clonotype comes from a man aged 18 to 29 in good health. Some clones in this sample may be carry-over from other donors' samples. Here the CDR3 reads CAWTNNYEQYF. CDR3 in DNA: TGTGCCTGGACTAACAACTACGAGCAGTACTTC.